Listed here are 10 T cell receptor beta chains from one sample, sequenced in a study of shared clonotypes between healthy human individuals. Only in-frame clones appear in the TCRdb table, and some are missing; sequencing was by immunoSEQ multiplex PCR. The table records around 2.5 million clones, 90% to 95% of them present only once. Material for sequencing was naive CD4+ T cells from PBMCs. Regarding subset: CD45RA+ positively selected. The receptors here all came from a man aged 18 to 29 in good health. Some clones in this sample may be carry-over from other donors' samples.

This chain links TRBV7-9 with TRBJ2-7, with 12 positions matching TRBD2. CDR3 length equals 18 residues. Looked up from germline, CDR1 is SEHNR and CDR2 is FQNEAQ (reference sequence). Unmatched junction bases numbered 10, after V lost 2 bases and J lost 2 bases. The CDR3 here is CASSLTGGTSGPTYEQYF. In nucleotides, the CDR3 is TGTGCCAGCAGCTTAACAGGTGGGACTAGCGGGCCTACCTACGAGCAGTACTTC.

This clone came up once. V and J are TRBV5-4 and TRBJ2-5; D not resolved. V was shortened by 0 bases and J by 9 bases, with 15 bases between the two germline ends. This CDR3 is 14 amino acids long. Germline CDR1 and CDR2: SGHNT and YYREEE (reference sequence). The CDR3 DNA is TGTGCCAGCAGCTTGGCGGGTGAGCTCGATGCCCAGTACTTC. Amino acid sequence: CASSLAGELDAQYF.

This CDR3 is CASSRGVGDTQYF. CDR3 DNA: TGTGCCAGCAGCCGAGGGGTGGGAGATACGCAGTATTTT. The chain combines TRBV7-9 with TRBJ2-3; D may correspond to TRBD1 or TRBD2 (5 bases each). V was pared by 5 bases and J by 5 bases, with 11 bases between. Germline V gene data show CDR1 as SEHNR and CDR2 as FQNEAQ (reference sequence). The CDR3 loop spans 13 amino acids.

This chain joins TRBV19 and TRBJ2-5, with TRBD1 matching over 8 bases. Trimming at V came to 7 bases and at J to 2 bases, leaving 6 bases not matched to a gene. The CDR3 runs to 14 residues. Per germline, CDR1 LNHDA and CDR2 SQIVND (reference sequence). For the CDR3, the DNA is TGTGCCAGTAATATCGGACAGGGACAAGAGACCCAGTACTTC. It codes for CASNIGQGQETQYF.

To note about this clone: At the DNA level, this CDR3 is encoded by other sequences in the same sample as well. V gene TRBV5-4 combines with J gene TRBJ2-5; 7 bases map to TRBD1. The CDR3 extends over 14 amino acids. The germline gives CDR1 SGHNT, CDR2 YYREEE (reference sequence). V lost 0 bases to trimming and J lost 3 bases; unmatched junction nucleotides: 2. CDR3: CASSLGQGEETQYF. The CDR3 DNA follows: TGTGCCAGCAGCTTGGGACAGGGAGAAGAGACCCAGTACTTC.

The V and J genes are TRBV28 and TRBJ1-5; D unresolved. Trimming stripped 7 bases from V and 6 bases from J, with 22 bases between. Per germline, CDR1 MDHEN and CDR2 SYDVKM. The CDR3 is 16 residues long. CDR3 sequence (DNA): TGTGCCAGCACCGATCTCCGGTCGGGCCTCAGTCAGCCCCAGCATTTT. Translated: CASTDLRSGLSQPQHF.

The chain has TRBV28 and TRBJ2-7; D assignment may be TRBD1 or TRBD2 (7 bases each). CDR1 MDHEN and CDR2 SYDVKM come from the germline V gene. The CDR3 is made up of 13 amino acids. Trimming cost V 8 bases and J 2 bases, with 13 bases left between them. CDR3 loop: CASSRGGAYEQYF. CDR3 coding DNA: TGTGCCAGCTCCAGGGGGGGCGCCTACGAGCAGTACTTC. The variable domain in full, completed from reference TRBV28 and TRBJ2-7, reads DVKVTQSSRYLVKRTGEKVFLECVQDMDHENMFWYRQDPGLGLRLIYFSYDVKMKEKGDIPEGYSVSREKKERFSLILESASTNQTSMYLCASSRGGAYEQYFGPGTRLTVT.

Comment on this clone: The same CDR3 is also encoded by other DNA sequences in this sample. The genes are TRBV5-1 and TRBJ1-2; tentatively, D is TRBD1 (6 bases). V lost 1 base, J lost 4 bases, and 8 bases lay in between. CDR1 is SGHRS, CDR2 YFSETQ, per germline. This CDR3 comprises 13 residues. The CDR3 region is CASSLTGTYGYTF. CDR3 in DNA: TGCGCCAGCAGCTTGACAGGGACCTATGGCTACACCTTC.

The V call is TRBV19, the J call TRBJ2-6, with 8 bases aligning to TRBD1. Germline CDR1 reads LNHDA; CDR2 reads SQIVND (reference sequence). The junction had 3 bases not matched to a gene; V was cut back by 4 bases and J by 4 bases. The CDR3 runs 15 residues. In DNA form, the CDR3 reads TGTGCCAGTAGTAGGGACAGGTCCGGGGCCAACGTCCTGACTTTC. Amino acids: CASSRDRSGANVLTF. Filled out from reference TRBV19 and TRBJ2-6, the complete variable domain reads DGGITQSPKYLFRKEGQNVTLSCEQNLNHDAMYWYRQDPGQGLRLIYYSQIVNDFQKGDIAEGYSVSREKKESFPLTVTSAQKNPTAFYLCASSRDRSGANVLTFGAGSRLTVL.

This clone was seen a single time. This chain links TRBV10-3 with TRBJ1-4, with a tentative D call TRBD1 (5 bases). Germline assignment: CDR1 ENHRY and CDR2 SYGVKD. The CDR3 is 16 amino acids. Trimming removed 4 bases at V and 6 bases at J, with 18 bases between. The CDR3 loop reads CAISVGLGEPYEKLFF. For the CDR3, the DNA is TGTGCCATCAGTGTAGGCTTAGGGGAGCCCTATGAAAAACTGTTTTTT.